What follows is one T cell receptor beta chain and its context. Its cognate antigen is unknown. The sample is drawn from a study of T cells in localized non-small cell lung cancer. The assay was immunoSEQ multiplex PCR, and TCRdb's table has in-frame clones only and misses some. The repertoire holds 35,000 to 45,000 clones, 85% to 90% seen once, with approximately 2.5% in the top ten. Study-wide results and caveats: Higher blood T cell density tracked longer overall survival. Adjacent uninvolved lung had the highest clonality, suggesting focused antigen responses. The study detected a median approximately 57 of the top 100 tumor clones in adjacent lung. Only one tumor region went through sequencing, so heterogeneity may still be there.

V was pared by 8 bases and J by 7 bases, with 18 bases between. Germline lookup yields CDR1 MNHEY and CDR2 SMNVEV (reference sequence). CDR3 length: 14 residues. This sequence joins TRBV27 and TRBJ2-4, with D uncertain. The sequence was collected from a female donor at least 60 years old with stage I squamous cell lung carcinoma. The sample consisted of peripheral blood, taken before any cancer treatment. The CDR3: CASGNGATMNIQYF. DNA of the CDR3: TGTGCCAGCGGAAACGGAGCTACCATGAACATTCAGTACTTC.